These T cell receptor beta chains were read from a single sample in a study of T cell responses to AZD1222 COVID-19 vaccine. The data were produced by immunoSEQ multiplex PCR, yet TCRdb's version contains in-frame clones alone and is incomplete. This sample has tens of thousands of clones, with around 85% found just once. The sequenced sample was peripheral blood, obtained 28 days after the second AZD1222 dose. Source of these receptors: an adult who received the AZD1222 COVID-19 vaccine. Both conserved end residues are part of each CDR3. D genes are given only for firm matches. Size values are once, few and many counts, or a class for expanded clones, and some rows have none.

D | J | V | size | CDR3 | DNA
TRBD2 | TRBJ2-7 | TRBV2 | few | CASFRSGGLSSYEQYF | TGTGCCAGCTTCCGTAGCGGGGGCCTTAGCTCCTACGAGCAGTACTTC
- | TRBJ2-3 | TRBV12-3/TRBV12-4 | - | CASSSSGRQYF | TGTGCCAGCAGCTCCTCGGGACGGCAGTATTTT
- | TRBJ1-1 | TRBV4-1 | - | CASSQGGKAEAFF | TGCGCCAGCAGCCAAGGGGGTAAAGCTGAAGCTTTCTTT
- | TRBJ2-7 | TRBV27 | - | CASSLLFRGRFHEQYF | TGTGCCAGCAGTTTACTGTTCAGGGGAAGATTCCACGAGCAGTACTTC
- | TRBJ2-7 | TRBV14 | once | CASSQIGGYSYEQYF | TGTGCCAGCAGCCAAATAGGGGGGTATAGCTACGAGCAGTACTTC
- | TRBJ2-2 | TRBV9 | once | CASSVTRLGANTGELFF | TGTGCCAGCAGCGTAACTAGATTGGGGGCGAACACCGGGGAGCTGTTTTTT
- | TRBJ2-7 | TRBV19 | - | CASSSGTSYEQYF | TGTGCCAGTAGTAGCGGGACGTCCTACGAGCAGTACTTC
- | TRBJ1-1 | TRBV4-1 | once | CASSQDPGGYTEAFF | TGCGCCAGCAGCCAAGATCCAGGCGGGTACACTGAAGCTTTCTTT
TRBD1 | TRBJ2-7 | TRBV5-6 | - | CASSLGDRGNWQYF | TGTGCCAGCAGCTTGGGGGACAGGGGGAACTGGCAGTACTTC
- | TRBJ1-2 | TRBV2 | - | CASTPPGTNGYTF | TGTGCCAGCACACCCCCGGGGACCAATGGCTACACCTTC
- | TRBJ2-2 | TRBV11-2 | - | CASSLIVSVPGELFF | TGTGCCAGCAGCTTAATTGTAAGCGTCCCCGGGGAGCTGTTTTTT
- | TRBJ2-6 | TRBV7-6 | - | CASSLERETGYSSGANVLTF | TGTGCCAGCAGCTTAGAACGGGAGACAGGATATTCCTCTGGGGCCAACGTCCTGACTTTC
TRBD1 | TRBJ1-3 | TRBV6-5 | - | CASSRTGPGNTIYF | TGTGCCAGCAGTCGGACAGGGCCAGGAAACACCATATATTTT
- | TRBJ2-3 | TRBV19 | - | CASSITAGTDTQYF | TGTGCCAGTAGTATAACAGCGGGTACAGATACGCAGTATTTT
TRBD2 | TRBJ2-3 | TRBV13 | - | CASSSELAGDTDTQYF | TGTGCCAGCAGCTCCGAACTAGCGGGGGACACAGATACGCAGTATTTT
- | TRBJ1-1 | TRBV18 | - | CASSPPRGLTAFF | TGTGCCAGCTCACCACCGAGGGGACTTACGGCTTTCTTT
- | TRBJ1-2 | TRBV29-1 | - | CSVASRFSGDYGYTF | TGCAGCGTTGCGTCGCGATTTTCGGGGGACTATGGCTACACCTTC
- | TRBJ2-7 | TRBV10-2 | - | CASSESPGEGEQYF | TGCGCCAGCAGTGAGTCGCCAGGGGAAGGCGAGCAGTACTTC
- | TRBJ2-3 | TRBV9 | - | CASSVGADTQYF | TGTGCCAGCAGCGTAGGGGCAGATACGCAGTATTTT
- | TRBJ2-7 | TRBV7-9 | - | CASSLVVGQFYEQYF | TGTGCCAGCAGCTTAGTCGTGGGTCAGTTCTACGAGCAGTACTTC
- | TRBJ1-5 | TRBV19 | - | CASSRQFSNQPQHF | TGTGCCAGTAGCCGACAGTTTAGCAATCAGCCCCAGCATTTT
- | TRBJ1-5 | TRBV28 | - | CASRRLGGNQPQHF | TGTGCCAGCAGACGGTTAGGGGGCAATCAGCCCCAGCATTTT
- | TRBJ2-2 | TRBV6-2/TRBV6-3 | - | CASSLGTNTGELFF | TGTGCCAGCAGTCTCGGGACAAACACCGGGGAGCTGTTTTTT
TRBD2 | TRBJ2-2 | TRBV19 | - | CASKAPLAGGPTGPGELFF | TGTGCCAGTAAGGCCCCACTAGCGGGGGGGCCAACGGGACCCGGGGAGCTGTTTTTT
- | TRBJ2-3 | TRBV27 | - | CASRSGRITDTQYF | TGTGCCAGCAGAAGCGGCAGAATCACAGATACGCAGTATTTT
- | TRBJ1-6 | TRBV7-9 | - | CASSLPSTYSLHF | TGTGCCAGCAGCTTACCCTCAACCTACTCCCTCCACTTT
TRBD1 | TRBJ2-7 | TRBV3-1/TRBV3-2 | - | CASSQDLFGTGGSYEQYF | TGTGCCAGCAGCCAAGATCTGTTCGGGACAGGGGGTTCCTACGAGCAGTACTTC
TRBD1 | TRBJ1-2 | TRBV5-1 | - | CASSPTDRAGYTF | TGCGCCAGCAGCCCTACGGACAGGGCTGGCTACACCTTC
- | TRBJ2-3 | TRBV28 | - | CASRSSGSDTQYF | TGTGCCAGCAGGTCTTCGGGGTCTGATACGCAGTATTTT
TRBD2 | TRBJ2-1 | TRBV7-2 | - | CASSLNGGNNEQFF | TGTGCCAGCAGCTTAAACGGGGGGAACAATGAGCAGTTCTTC
TRBD2 | TRBJ2-1 | TRBV5-6 | - | CASSFSSGGSEQFF | TGTGCCAGCAGCTTCTCTAGCGGGGGGTCTGAGCAGTTCTTC
- | TRBJ2-5 | TRBV11-3 | - | CASSIGGGQGTQYF | TGTGCCAGCAGCATAGGGGGGGGCCAAGGGACCCAGTACTTC
- | TRBJ1-2 | TRBV29-1 | few | CSASGGNYGYTF | TGCAGCGCATCCGGGGGGAACTATGGCTACACCTTC
- | TRBJ1-3 | TRBV6-5 | - | CASSPHQTGKNTIYF | TGTGCCAGCAGTCCTCATCAAACAGGGAAGAACACCATATATTTT
- | TRBJ1-1 | TRBV14 | - | CASSHRHTEAFF | TGTGCCAGCAGCCACCGTCACACTGAAGCTTTCTTT
- | TRBJ1-5 | TRBV2 | - | CASSEVGSNQPQHF | TGTGCCAGCAGTGAGGTAGGGAGCAATCAGCCCCAGCATTTT
- | TRBJ2-2 | TRBV19 | - | CASSGRGDTGELFF | TGTGCCAGTAGTGGCAGGGGGGACACCGGGGAGCTGTTTTTT
TRBD1 | TRBJ1-5 | TRBV19 | - | CASSMGQGMQPQHF | TGTGCCAGTAGTATGGGACAGGGTATGCAGCCCCAGCATTTT
TRBD1 | TRBJ1-2 | TRBV13 | - | CASSLFTGGGYTF | TGTGCCAGCAGCTTATTCACAGGGGGTGGCTACACCTTC
- | TRBJ2-4 | TRBV3-1/TRBV3-2 | - | CASSQEGNIQYF | TGTGCCAGCAGCCAGGAGGGGAACATTCAGTACTTC
TRBD1 | TRBJ2-1 | TRBV6-5 | - | CASSYATGSYNEQFF | TGTGCCAGCAGTTACGCGACAGGGTCCTACAATGAGCAGTTCTTC
TRBD2 | TRBJ2-3 | TRBV5-5 | - | CASSRTSGGHTDTQYF | TGTGCCAGCAGCCGGACTAGCGGGGGCCACACAGATACGCAGTATTTT
TRBD1 | TRBJ1-4 | TRBV6-5 | - | CASSYSGTGREKLFF | TGTGCCAGCAGTTACTCAGGGACAGGACGGGAAAAACTGTTTTTT
- | TRBJ2-7 | TRBV6-5 | - | CASSSLGQPYEQYF | TGTGCCAGCAGTAGCCTCGGACAGCCCTACGAGCAGTACTTC
- | TRBJ1-6 | TRBV4-1 | - | CASSQMDSYNSPLHF | TGCGCCAGCAGCCAAATGGACAGTTATAATTCACCCCTCCACTTT
TRBD1 | TRBJ1-2 | TRBV3-1/TRBV3-2 | - | CASKARGPNYGYTF | TGTGCCAGCAAAGCCAGGGGGCCTAACTATGGCTACACCTTC